The subject of this entry is one TCR beta chain. Its antigen is unknown. Sequenced by immunoSEQ multiplex PCR; TCRdb stores in-frame clones only, minus some. The sample shows about 130,000 clones, approximately 92% of them seen only once. These data originate in a study of cytomegalovirus exposure and HLA in healthy donors. Study-wide background: Later analysis reported that the approximately 120 validation repertoires shared the platform of the 650 to 700 first-cohort repertoires. Whole-study results and caveats: Three chains linked to CMV were shown in vitro to be specific for CMV antigens. The authors listed 150 or so TCR beta chains as cytomegalovirus-associated.

The CDR3 extends over 14 amino acids. Germline lookup yields CDR1 MDHEN and CDR2 SYDVKM. V lost 7 bases to trimming and J lost 0 bases; unmatched junction nucleotides: 5. Among the roughly 120 subjects of the validation cohort, separate from the 666-subject first cohort, were the donors. This sequence was found in a woman aged 18-29 years in good health and CMV-seronegative. The chain uses TRBV28 and TRBJ2-7, with 8 bases lining up with TRBD1. Sequencing was carried out using PBMCs. CDR3 sequence (DNA): TGTGCCAGCACCACCGGGACAGGCTCCTACGAGCAGTACTTC. Protein: CASTTGTGSYEQYF. Looking up the rest from reference TRBV28 and TRBJ2-7 gives the full variable domain: DVKVTQSSRYLVKRTGEKVFLECVQDMDHENMFWYRQDPGLGLRLIYFSYDVKMKEKGDIPEGYSVSREKKERFSLILESASTNQTSMYLCASTTGTGSYEQYFGPGTRLTVT.